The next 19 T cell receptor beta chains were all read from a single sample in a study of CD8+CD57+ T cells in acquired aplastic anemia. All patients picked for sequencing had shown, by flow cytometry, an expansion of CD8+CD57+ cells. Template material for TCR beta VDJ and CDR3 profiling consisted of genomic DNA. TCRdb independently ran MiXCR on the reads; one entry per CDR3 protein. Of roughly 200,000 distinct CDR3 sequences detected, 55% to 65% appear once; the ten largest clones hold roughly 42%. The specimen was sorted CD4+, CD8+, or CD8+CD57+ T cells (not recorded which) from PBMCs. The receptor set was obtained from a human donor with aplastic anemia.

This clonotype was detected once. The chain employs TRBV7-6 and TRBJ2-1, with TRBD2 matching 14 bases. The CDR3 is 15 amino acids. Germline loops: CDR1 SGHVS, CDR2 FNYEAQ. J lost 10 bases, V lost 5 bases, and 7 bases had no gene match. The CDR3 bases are TGTGCCAGCAGCGGAGGACTAGCGGGGGGAAGGGAGCAGTTCTTC. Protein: CASSGGLAGGREQFF. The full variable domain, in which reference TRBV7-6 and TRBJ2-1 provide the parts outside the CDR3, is GAGVSQSPRYKVTKRGQDVALRCDPISGHVSLYWYRQALGQGPEFLTYFNYEAQQDKSGLPNDRFSAERPEGSISTLTIQRTEQRDSAMYRCASSGGLAGGREQFFGPGTRLTVL.

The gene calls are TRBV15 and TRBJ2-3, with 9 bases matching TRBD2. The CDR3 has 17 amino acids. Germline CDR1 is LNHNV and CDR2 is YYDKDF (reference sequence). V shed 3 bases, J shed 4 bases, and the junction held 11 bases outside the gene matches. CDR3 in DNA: TGTGCCACCAGCAGGCCATTAGCGGGAGATGAGGCAGATACGCAGTATTTT. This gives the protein CATSRPLAGDEADTQYF.

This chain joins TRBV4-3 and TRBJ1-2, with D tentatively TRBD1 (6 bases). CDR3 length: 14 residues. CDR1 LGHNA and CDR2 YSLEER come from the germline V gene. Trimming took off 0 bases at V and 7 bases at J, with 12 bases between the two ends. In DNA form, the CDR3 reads TGCGCCAGCAGCCAAGATCTCGGAGGGGGTGGCTACACCTTC. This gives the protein CASSQDLGGGGYTF.

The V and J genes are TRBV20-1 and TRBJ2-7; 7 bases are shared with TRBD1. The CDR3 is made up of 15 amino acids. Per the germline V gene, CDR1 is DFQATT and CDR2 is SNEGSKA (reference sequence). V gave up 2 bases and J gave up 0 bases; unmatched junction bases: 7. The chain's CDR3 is CSARSETGNSYEQYF. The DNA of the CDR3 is TGCAGTGCTAGATCCGAGACAGGGAACTCCTACGAGCAGTACTTC.

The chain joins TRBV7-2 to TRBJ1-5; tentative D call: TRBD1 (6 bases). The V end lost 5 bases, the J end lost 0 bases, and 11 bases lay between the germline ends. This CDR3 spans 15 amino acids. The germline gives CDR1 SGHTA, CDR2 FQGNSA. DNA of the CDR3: TGTGCCAGCAGCATCGGACAGCGTAGCAATCAGCCCCAGCATTTT. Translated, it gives CASSIGQRSNQPQHF.

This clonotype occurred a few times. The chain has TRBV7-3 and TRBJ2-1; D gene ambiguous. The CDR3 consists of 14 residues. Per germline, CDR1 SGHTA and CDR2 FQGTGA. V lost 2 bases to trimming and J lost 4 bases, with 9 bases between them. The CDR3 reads CASSLYGSYNEQFF. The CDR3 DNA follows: TGTGCCAGCAGCTTATACGGGTCATACAATGAGCAGTTCTTC.

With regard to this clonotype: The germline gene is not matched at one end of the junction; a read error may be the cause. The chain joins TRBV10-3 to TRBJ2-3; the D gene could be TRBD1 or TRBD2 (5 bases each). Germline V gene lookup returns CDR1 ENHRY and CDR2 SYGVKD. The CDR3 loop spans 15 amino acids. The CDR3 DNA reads TGTGCCATCGACTCCCATCGGGGTTCCACAGGTACGCAGTATTTT. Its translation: CAIDSHRGSTGTQYF.

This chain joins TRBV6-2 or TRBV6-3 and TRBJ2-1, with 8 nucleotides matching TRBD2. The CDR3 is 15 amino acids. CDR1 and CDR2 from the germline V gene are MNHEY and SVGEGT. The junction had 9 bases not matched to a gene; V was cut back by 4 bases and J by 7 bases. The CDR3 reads CASSFRTSRINEQFF. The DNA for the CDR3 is TGTGCCAGCAGTTTCAGGACTAGCAGGATTAATGAGCAGTTCTTC.

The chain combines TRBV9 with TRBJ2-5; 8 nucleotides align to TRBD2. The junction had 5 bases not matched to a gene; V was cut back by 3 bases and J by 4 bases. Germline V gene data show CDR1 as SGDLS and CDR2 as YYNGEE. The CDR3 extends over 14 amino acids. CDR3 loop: CASSGRGGAETQYF. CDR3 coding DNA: TGTGCCAGCAGCGGACGGGGGGGTGCAGAGACCCAGTACTTC.

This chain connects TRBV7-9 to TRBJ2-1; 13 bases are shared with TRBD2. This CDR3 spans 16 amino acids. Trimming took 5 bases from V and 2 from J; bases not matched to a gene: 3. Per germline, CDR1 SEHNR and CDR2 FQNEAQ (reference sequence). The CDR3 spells CASSRLAGGTYNEQFF. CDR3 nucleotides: TGTGCCAGCAGCCGACTAGCGGGAGGAACCTACAATGAGCAGTTCTTC. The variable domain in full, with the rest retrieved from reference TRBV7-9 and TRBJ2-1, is DTGVSQNPRHKITKRGQNVTFRCDPISEHNRLYWYRQTLGQGPEFLTYFQNEAQLEKSRLLSDRFSAERPKGSFSTLEIQRTEQGDSAMYLCASSRLAGGTYNEQFFGPGTRLTVL.

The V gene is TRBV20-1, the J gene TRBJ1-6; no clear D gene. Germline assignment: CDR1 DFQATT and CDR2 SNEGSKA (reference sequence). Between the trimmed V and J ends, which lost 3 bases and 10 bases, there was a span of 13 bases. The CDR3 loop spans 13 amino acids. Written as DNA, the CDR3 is TGCAGTGCTAGTAGCCTGGGCAGGTCACCCCTCCACTTT. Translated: CSASSLGRSPLHF.

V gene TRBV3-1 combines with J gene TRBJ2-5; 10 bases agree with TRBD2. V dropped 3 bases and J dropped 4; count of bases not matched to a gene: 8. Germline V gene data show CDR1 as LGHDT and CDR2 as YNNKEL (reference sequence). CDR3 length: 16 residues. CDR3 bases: TGTGCCAGCAGCCAGAATGTAGCGGGGGGACGAGAGACCCAGTACTTC. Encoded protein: CASSQNVAGGRETQYF.

The CDR3 loop is CSAITGTGVRNQPQHF. CDR3 nucleotide sequence: TGCAGTGCTATCACGGGGACAGGGGTTCGCAATCAGCCCCAGCATTTT. The chain employs TRBV20-1 and TRBJ1-5, with 10 nucleotides matching TRBD1. The CDR3 runs to 16 residues. V trimming: 4 bases; J trimming: 2 bases; junction bases outside the gene matches: 8. The V gene's germline CDR1 is DFQATT and CDR2 SNEGSKA (reference sequence).

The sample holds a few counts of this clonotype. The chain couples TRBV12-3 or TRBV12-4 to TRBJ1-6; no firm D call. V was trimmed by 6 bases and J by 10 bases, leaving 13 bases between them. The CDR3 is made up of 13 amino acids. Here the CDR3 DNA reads TGTGCCAGCAGGCACAGCATGGGGTCACCCCTCCACTTT. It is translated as CASRHSMGSPLHF.

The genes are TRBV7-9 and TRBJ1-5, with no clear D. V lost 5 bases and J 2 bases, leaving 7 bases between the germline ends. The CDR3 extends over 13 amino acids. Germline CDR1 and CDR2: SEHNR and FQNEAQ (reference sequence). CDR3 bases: TGTGCCAGCAGCGCCGAGGGCAATCAGCCCCAGCATTTT. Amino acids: CASSAEGNQPQHF.

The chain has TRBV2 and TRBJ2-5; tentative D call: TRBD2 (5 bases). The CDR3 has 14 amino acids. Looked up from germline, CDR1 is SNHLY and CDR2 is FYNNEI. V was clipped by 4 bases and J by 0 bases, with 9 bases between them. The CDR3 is CASSVRVNQETQYF. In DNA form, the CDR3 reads TGTGCCAGCAGTGTGAGGGTGAACCAAGAGACCCAGTACTTC.

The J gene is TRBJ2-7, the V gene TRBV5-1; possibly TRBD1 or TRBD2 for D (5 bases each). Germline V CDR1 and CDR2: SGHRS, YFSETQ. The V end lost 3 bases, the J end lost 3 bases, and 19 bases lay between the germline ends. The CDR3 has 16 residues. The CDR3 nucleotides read TGCGCCAGCAGCTCTCGCAGACCGGGGACCCACTACGAGCAGTACTTC. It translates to CASSSRRPGTHYEQYF.

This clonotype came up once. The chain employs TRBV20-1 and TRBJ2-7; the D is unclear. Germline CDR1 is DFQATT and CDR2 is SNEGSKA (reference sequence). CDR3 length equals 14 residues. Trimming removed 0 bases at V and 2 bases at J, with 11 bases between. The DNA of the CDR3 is TGCAGTGCTAGAGATGGTCCGGCAGCCTACGAGCAGTACTTC. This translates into CSARDGPAAYEQYF.

The DNA for the CDR3 is TGTGCCAGCAGCGCCCAGGGGAGCTCCTATAATTCACCCCTCCACTTT. Protein: CASSAQGSSYNSPLHF. The rearrangement uses TRBV25-1 and TRBJ1-6, with D possibly TRBD1 on 6 matching bases. The germline gives CDR1 MGHDK, CDR2 SYGVNS. The CDR3 is made up of 16 amino acids. V was cut by 6 bases and J by 0 bases, with 12 bases left in between.